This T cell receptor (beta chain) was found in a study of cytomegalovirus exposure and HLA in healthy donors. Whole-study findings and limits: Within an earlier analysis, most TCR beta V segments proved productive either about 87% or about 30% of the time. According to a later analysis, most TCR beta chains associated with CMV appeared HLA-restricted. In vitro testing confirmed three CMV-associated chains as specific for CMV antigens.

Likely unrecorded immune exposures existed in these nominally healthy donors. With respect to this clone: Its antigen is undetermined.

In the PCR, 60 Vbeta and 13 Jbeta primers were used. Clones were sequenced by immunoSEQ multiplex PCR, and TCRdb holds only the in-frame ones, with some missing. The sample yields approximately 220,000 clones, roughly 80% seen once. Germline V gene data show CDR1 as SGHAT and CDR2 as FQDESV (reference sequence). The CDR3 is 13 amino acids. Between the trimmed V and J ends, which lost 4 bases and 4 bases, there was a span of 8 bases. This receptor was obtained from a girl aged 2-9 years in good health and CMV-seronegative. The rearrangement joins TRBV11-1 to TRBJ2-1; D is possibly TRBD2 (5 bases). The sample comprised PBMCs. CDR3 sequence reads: CASSSEGYNEQFF. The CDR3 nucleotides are TGTGCCAGCAGCTCAGAGGGATACAATGAGCAGTTCTTC.